This TCR beta chain is drawn from a study of blood T cell repertoires in COVID-19. Study context: Collection of acute and convalescent COVID-19 samples took place in the United States, Italy and Spain. PBMCs, B-cell-depleted T cells, or T cells were the source of the cDNA or gDNA that made up the material.

The CDR3 length is 15 residues. Germline values: CDR1 MDHEN, CDR2 SYDVKM. V dropped 4 bases and J dropped 0 bases, with 13 bases sitting between them. Assay: immunoSEQ multiplex PCR; the TCRdb copy retains only in-frame clones and omits some. The table lists some 300,000 clones, 85% to 90% of them singletons, with over 3.5% in the top ten. The sample taken for sequencing was PBMCs or T cells enriched from blood (not recorded which). The receptor was derived from a woman between 18 and 29 years old with acute COVID-19. The chain recombines TRBV28 with TRBJ2-7, with a weak D call TRBD2 (5 bases). The CDR3 DNA follows: TGTGCCAGCAGTTCCGGCGGGTGGGCCTCCTACGAGCAGTACTTC. Its protein is CASSSGGWASYEQYF. Based on the CDR3 plus reference TRBV28 and TRBJ2-7, the full variable domain is DVKVTQSSRYLVKRTGEKVFLECVQDMDHENMFWYRQDPGLGLRLIYFSYDVKMKEKGDIPEGYSVSREKKERFSLILESASTNQTSMYLCASSSGGWASYEQYFGPGTRLTVT.